The 19 T cell receptor beta chains reported below all come from one sample, sequenced in a study of human T cells and chemical hapten exposure. TCRdb fed the RACE reads into MiXCR, producing one record per CDR3 protein. The sample lists fewer than 300,000 distinct CDR3 sequences; about 9% were seen once. The time point denotes: pre-sensitization, week 0. Specified treatment: therapeutic diphenylcyclopropenone sensitization with weekly scalp DPC. Sequencing used whole blood, obtained in connection with sensitization to the hapten diphenylcyclopropenone (DPC). All receptors derive from a woman between 40 and 50 years old with alopecia areata. Some clones in this sample may be carry-over from other donors' samples.

The chain joins TRBV6-6 to TRBJ2-3; 10 bases line up with TRBD2. The CDR3 extends over 16 amino acids. Germline CDR1 MNHNY, CDR2 SVGAGI (reference sequence). The J segment lost 3 bases and the V segment lost 6 bases, leaving 9 bases of the junction unmatched. The DNA of the CDR3 is TGTGCCAGCAGACCTCCTTCTAGCGGGAGAACAGATACGCAGTATTTT. It is translated as CASRPPSSGRTDTQYF.

The chain joins TRBV7-6 to TRBJ2-1, with D possibly being TRBD1 (6 bases). The CDR3 consists of 14 residues. The germline V and J ends were trimmed by 1 base and 9 bases, with 13 bases remaining between them. Germline V lookup: CDR1 SGHVS, CDR2 FNYEAQ. Here the CDR3 reads CASSLDGGKSEQFF. For the CDR3, the DNA is TGTGCCAGCAGCTTAGATGGGGGCAAATCTGAGCAGTTCTTC.

This clonotype has ten or more counts. This chain connects TRBV2 to TRBJ1-1; the D gene is possibly TRBD1 (6 bases). CDR3 size: 14 residues. V was trimmed by 2 bases and J by 10 bases, leaving 17 bases between them. CDR1 is SNHLY and CDR2 is FYNNEI in the germline V gene. In DNA form, the CDR3 reads TGTGCCAGCAGTGAACGGGACATCCCCCGGGGAGCTTTCTTT. It encodes CASSERDIPRGAFF.

This chain uses TRBV20-1 with TRBJ1-2; possibly TRBD1 for D (5 bases). Trimming took off 1 base at V and 2 bases at J, with 14 bases between the two ends. Germline V gene sequence: CDR1 DFQATT, CDR2 SNEGSKA (reference sequence). The CDR3 runs 15 residues. The chain's CDR3 is CSARARSRQNYGYTF. CDR3 bases: TGCAGTGCTAGAGCCCGGTCGAGACAGAACTATGGCTACACCTTC.

J is TRBJ2-7 and V is TRBV6-2 or TRBV6-3, with D perhaps TRBD1 or TRBD2 (5 bases each). Germline V gene lookup returns CDR1 MNHEY and CDR2 SVGEGT. V was cut by 3 bases and J by 9 bases, with 15 bases left in between. The CDR3 sequence is 13 residues long. The CDR3 protein is CASSYGTLWGQYF. The CDR3 DNA reads as TGTGCCAGCAGTTATGGGACCTTGTGGGGGCAGTACTTC.

This clonotype was seen a few times. The chain carries TRBV6-5 and TRBJ1-6, with 7 nucleotides matching TRBD1. The CDR3 extends over 16 amino acids. The trim removed 6 bases at V and 4 bases at J, leaving 9 bases unmatched. Germline CDR1 MNHEY, CDR2 SVGAGI. The CDR3, as DNA: TGTGCCAGCAGGACAGAGGGGACAGTTTATAATTCACCCCTCCACTTT. Protein product: CASRTEGTVYNSPLHF.

V and J are TRBV20-1 and TRBJ2-1; TRBD2 agrees at 9 bases. V trimming: 6 bases; J trimming: 3 bases; junction bases outside the gene matches: 9. The germline V gene has CDR1 DFQATT and CDR2 SNEGSKA (reference sequence). The CDR3 covers 15 residues. The CDR3, as DNA: TGCAGTGCCCCAGGGGGGCGGGAGGGCTACAATGAGCAGTTCTTC. Its translation is CSAPGGREGYNEQFF.

The chain is built from TRBV5-1 and TRBJ2-2; TRBD2 matches 13 bases. The CDR3 has 16 residues. Germline trimming cut 4 bases from V and 7 bases from J; bases unmatched to any gene: 7. Germline CDR1 SGHRS, CDR2 YFSETQ. Here the CDR3 DNA reads TGCGCCAGCAGCAGCGGACTAGCGGGAGTCCACGGGGAGCTGTTTTTT. Translated: CASSSGLAGVHGELFF.

In its sample, this clonotype was seen many times. The J gene is TRBJ1-1, the V gene TRBV6-5; TRBD1 might be the D (5 bases). The CDR3 is made up of 14 amino acids. Trimming took off 6 bases at V and 0 bases at J, with 11 bases between the two ends. Germline CDR1 and CDR2: MNHEY and SVGAGI. For the CDR3, the DNA is TGTGCCAGCAGGAGACAGACGATGAACACTGAAGCTTTCTTT. It translates to CASRRQTMNTEAFF.

This clonotype was counted only a few times. The rearrangement joins TRBV28 to TRBJ2-7; D may be TRBD2 (5 bases). Germline CDR1 reads MDHEN; CDR2 reads SYDVKM. This CDR3 spans 18 amino acids. V was pared by 2 bases and J by 0 bases, with 20 bases between. For the CDR3, the DNA is TGTGCCAGCAGTTTAGGCGGAGTAGTCGGACTTGACTCCTACGAGCAGTACTTC. It yields the protein CASSLGGVVGLDSYEQYF.

This clonotype was observed a handful of times. The chain couples TRBV5-1 to TRBJ1-5; D is unresolved. The V gene's germline CDR1 is SGHRS and CDR2 YFSETQ. Trimming took off 4 bases at V and 0 bases at J, with 14 bases between the two ends. CDR3 length equals 16 residues. The CDR3 loop is CASSLNGPYSNQPQHF. CDR3 coding DNA: TGCGCCAGCAGCCTAAATGGTCCGTATAGCAATCAGCCCCAGCATTTT.

The CDR3 DNA is TGTGCCAGCAGTTTTCTTAGCGTGGGCGAGCAGTACTTC. Translating it yields CASSFLSVGEQYF. This sequence joins TRBV28 and TRBJ2-7, with D perhaps matching TRBD2 (5 bases). V lost 3 bases to trimming and J lost 6 bases, with 12 bases between them. The CDR3 sequence is 13 residues long. The germline V gene has CDR1 MDHEN and CDR2 SYDVKM.

This clonotype occurred a few times. This chain uses TRBV24-1 with TRBJ2-1; D possibly corresponds to TRBD2 (6 bases). Looked up from germline, CDR1 is KGHDR and CDR2 is SFDVKD. This CDR3 contains 14 residues. The V and J ends lost 5 bases and 3 bases respectively, with 10 bases between them. The CDR3 here is CATSGPGVYNEQFF. CDR3 sequence (DNA): TGTGCCACCAGTGGGCCGGGAGTCTACAATGAGCAGTTCTTC.

The chain has TRBV7-2 and TRBJ2-3; 11 nucleotides align to TRBD2. Germline V gene lookup returns CDR1 SGHTA and CDR2 FQGNSA. Unmatched junction bases numbered 9, after V lost 6 bases and J lost 4 bases. This CDR3 has 16 residues. CDR3 coding DNA: TGTGCCAGCAGTTTGACTAGCGGGATGGGGGCAGATACGCAGTATTTT. Translated: CASSLTSGMGADTQYF.

This clonotype was seen at least ten times. This sequence joins TRBV11-2 and TRBJ2-7; D tentatively fits TRBD1 or TRBD2 (5 bases each). Trimming pared 5 bases from V and 4 bases from J, leaving 12 bases between. The CDR3 is 13 residues long. Germline loops: CDR1 SGHAT, CDR2 FQNNGV. CDR3 loop: CASSPGTSYEQYF. The CDR3 DNA reads as TGTGCCAGCAGCCCCGGGACCTCGTACGAGCAGTACTTC.

V gene TRBV7-9 combines with J gene TRBJ1-1; D gene ambiguous. The CDR3 is made up of 16 amino acids. V lost 1 base and J lost 4, with 16 bases in between. Germline V gene data show CDR1 as SEHNR and CDR2 as FQNEAQ (reference sequence). The CDR3 DNA reads as TGTGCCAGCAGCTTAGGTTTGGTACTGGGCGGCACTGAAGCTTTCTTT. It translates to CASSLGLVLGGTEAFF.

The sample holds a few counts of this clonotype. This sequence joins TRBV18 and TRBJ2-1; 12 positions match TRBD2. Germline CDR1 is KGHSH and CDR2 is LQKENI. The CDR3 covers 19 residues. After removal of 5 bases from V and 9 bases from J, the junction contained 20 bases not matched to a gene. The CDR3 sequence: CASSSARLTSGRGMGEQFF. DNA of the CDR3: TGTGCCAGCTCATCCGCACGACTGACTAGCGGGAGAGGTATGGGTGAGCAGTTCTTC.

In this sample, this clonotype turned up a few times. The chain has TRBV10-3 and TRBJ2-5, with 8 bases lining up with TRBD1. J lost 1 base, V lost 11 bases, and 9 bases had no gene match. The CDR3 has 14 amino acids. Germline values: CDR1 ENHRY, CDR2 SYGVKD. The CDR3 DNA sequence: TGTGCCGCAAAACAGGGGGGTGGCCAAGAGACCCAGTACTTC. It is translated as CAAKQGGGQETQYF.

This clonotype was seen a few times. This chain links TRBV5-1 with TRBJ1-2, with 8 nucleotides matching TRBD1. CDR1 SGHRS and CDR2 YFSETQ come from the germline V gene. The CDR3 totals 14 residues. The V and J ends lost 3 bases and 5 bases, in that order; junction bases with no gene match: 6. The CDR3 is CASSSGQGNYGYTF. DNA of the CDR3: TGCGCCAGCAGCTCCGGACAGGGAAATTATGGCTACACCTTC.